The rows below give T cell receptor beta chains drawn from one sample of a study of T cell responses to AZD1222 COVID-19 vaccine. Assay used: immunoSEQ multiplex PCR; TCRdb lists only in-frame clones, some missing. There are 95,000 to 150,000 clones in the sample; around 87% occur only once, and more than 9% lies in the top ten. The sample consisted of peripheral blood, taken on day 0 of AZD1222 vaccination. These receptors came from an adult in good health. Each CDR3 is given with its conserved first and last residue. The D gene is left open where the match is weak. Expanded clones get a size class; other rows say once, few or many, or leave the size out.

V,D,size,J,CDR3,DNA
TRBV7-2,.,.,TRBJ1-6,CASSSRQASSYNSPLHF,TGTGCCAGCAGCTCCCGACAGGCCAGCTCCTATAATTCACCCCTCCACTTT
TRBV29-1,.,once,TRBJ1-4,CSVGHSTNEKLFF,TGCAGCGTTGGACATTCAACTAATGAAAAACTGTTTTTT
TRBV6-1,.,.,TRBJ2-7,CASSELPRAAQYF,TGTGCCAGCAGTGAGCTGCCCCGGGCAGCGCAGTACTTC
TRBV2,TRBD2,.,TRBJ2-1,CASRDLAGKDEQFF,TGTGCCAGCAGAGATCTAGCGGGGAAAGATGAGCAGTTCTTC
TRBV7-9,.,.,TRBJ2-2,CASSLDIYTGELFF,TGTGCCAGCAGCTTGGACATATACACCGGGGAGCTGTTTTTT
TRBV6-1,TRBD2,.,TRBJ2-1,CASSALPSGRAEEQFF,TGTGCCAGCAGTGCCCTTCCTAGCGGGAGGGCGGAGGAGCAGTTCTTC
TRBV30,TRBD1,.,TRBJ2-7,CAWGGKGTGSPLGEQYF,TGTGCCTGGGGGGGAAAAGGGACAGGGTCACCTTTGGGGGAGCAGTACTTC
TRBV28,.,.,TRBJ1-1,CASSLLGGDTEAFF,TGTGCCAGCAGTTTATTAGGGGGGGATACTGAAGCTTTCTTT
TRBV30,TRBD2,.,TRBJ2-1,CAWRLAGGYNEQFF,TGTGCCTGGCGACTAGCGGGGGGTTACAATGAGCAGTTCTTC
TRBV7-9,.,.,TRBJ1-2,CATWGSNYGYTF,TGTGCGACATGGGGTTCTAACTATGGCTACACCTTC